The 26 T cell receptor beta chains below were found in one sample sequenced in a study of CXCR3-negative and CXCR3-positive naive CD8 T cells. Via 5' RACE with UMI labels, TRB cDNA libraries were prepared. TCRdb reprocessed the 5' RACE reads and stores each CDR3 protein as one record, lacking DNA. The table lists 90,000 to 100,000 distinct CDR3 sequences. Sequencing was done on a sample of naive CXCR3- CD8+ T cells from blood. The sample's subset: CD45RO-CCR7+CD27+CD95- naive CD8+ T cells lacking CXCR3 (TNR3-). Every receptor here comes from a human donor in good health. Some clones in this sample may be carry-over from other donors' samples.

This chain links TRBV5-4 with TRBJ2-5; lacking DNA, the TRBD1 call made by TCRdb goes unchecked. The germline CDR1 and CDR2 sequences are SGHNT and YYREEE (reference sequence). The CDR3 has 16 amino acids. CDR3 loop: CASSSPTDRVRETQYF. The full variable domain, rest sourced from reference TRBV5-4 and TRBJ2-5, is ETGVTQSPTHLIKTRGQQVTLRCSSQSGHNTVSWYQQALGQGPQFIFQYYREEENGRGNFPPRFSGLQFPNYSSELNVNALELDDSALYLCASSSPTDRVRETQYFGPGTRLLVL.

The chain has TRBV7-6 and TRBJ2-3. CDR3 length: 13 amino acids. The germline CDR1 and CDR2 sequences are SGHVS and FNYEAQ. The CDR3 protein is CASSLGLLDTQYF.

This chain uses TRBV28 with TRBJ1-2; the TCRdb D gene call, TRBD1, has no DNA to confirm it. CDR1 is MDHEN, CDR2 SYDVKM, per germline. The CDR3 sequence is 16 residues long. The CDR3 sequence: CASKRFPGETNYGYTF.

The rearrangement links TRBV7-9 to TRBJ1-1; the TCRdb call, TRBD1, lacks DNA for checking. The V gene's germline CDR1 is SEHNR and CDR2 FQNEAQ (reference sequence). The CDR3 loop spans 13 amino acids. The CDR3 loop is CASSPTGFTEAFF.

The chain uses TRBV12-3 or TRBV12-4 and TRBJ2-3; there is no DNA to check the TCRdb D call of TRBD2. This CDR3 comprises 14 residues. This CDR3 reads CASTSGGPTDTQYF.

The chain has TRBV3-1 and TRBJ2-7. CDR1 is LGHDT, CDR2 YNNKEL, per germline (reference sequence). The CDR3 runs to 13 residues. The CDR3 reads CASSPQESGEQYF.

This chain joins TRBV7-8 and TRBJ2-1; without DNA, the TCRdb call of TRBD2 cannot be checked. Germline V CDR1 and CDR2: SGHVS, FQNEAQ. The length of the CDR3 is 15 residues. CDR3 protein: CASRGGTSGYNEQFF.

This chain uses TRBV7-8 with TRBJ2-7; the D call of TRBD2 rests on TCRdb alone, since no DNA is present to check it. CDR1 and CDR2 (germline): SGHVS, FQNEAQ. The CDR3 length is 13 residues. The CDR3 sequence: CASSSGLADEQYF.

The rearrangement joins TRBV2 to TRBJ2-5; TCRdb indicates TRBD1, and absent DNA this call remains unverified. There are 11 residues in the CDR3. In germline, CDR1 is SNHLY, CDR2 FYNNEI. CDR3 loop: CASRGDETQYF.

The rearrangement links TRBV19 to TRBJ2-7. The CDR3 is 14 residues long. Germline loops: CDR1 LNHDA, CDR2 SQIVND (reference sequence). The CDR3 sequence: CASSKVDSPYEQYF.

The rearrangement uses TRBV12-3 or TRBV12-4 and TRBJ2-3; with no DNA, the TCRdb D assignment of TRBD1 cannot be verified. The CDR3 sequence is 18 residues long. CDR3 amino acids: CASSTSDRGSPSGAREYF.

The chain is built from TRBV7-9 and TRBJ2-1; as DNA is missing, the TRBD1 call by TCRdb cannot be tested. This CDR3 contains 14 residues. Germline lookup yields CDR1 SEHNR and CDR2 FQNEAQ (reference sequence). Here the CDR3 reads CASSLARGYNEQFF.

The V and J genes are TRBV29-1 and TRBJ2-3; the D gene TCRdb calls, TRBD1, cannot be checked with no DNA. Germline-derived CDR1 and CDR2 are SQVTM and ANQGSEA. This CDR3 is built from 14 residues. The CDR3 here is CSVGQGARRDTQYF.

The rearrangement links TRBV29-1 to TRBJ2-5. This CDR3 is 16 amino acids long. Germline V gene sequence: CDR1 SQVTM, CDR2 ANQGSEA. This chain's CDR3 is CSVDGDGRPNQETQYF.

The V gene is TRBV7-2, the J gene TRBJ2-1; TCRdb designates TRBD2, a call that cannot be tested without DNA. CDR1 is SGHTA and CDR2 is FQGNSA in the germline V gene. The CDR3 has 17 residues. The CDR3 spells CASSLGLAGGPYNEQFF.

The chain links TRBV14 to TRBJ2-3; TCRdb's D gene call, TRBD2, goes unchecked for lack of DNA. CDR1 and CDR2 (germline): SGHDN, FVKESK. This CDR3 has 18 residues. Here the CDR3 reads CASSQGFLAGVSTDTQYF.

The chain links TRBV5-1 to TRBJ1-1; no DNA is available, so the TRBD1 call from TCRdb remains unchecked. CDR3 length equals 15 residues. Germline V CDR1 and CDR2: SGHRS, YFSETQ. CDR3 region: CASSLGDRLEARAFF.

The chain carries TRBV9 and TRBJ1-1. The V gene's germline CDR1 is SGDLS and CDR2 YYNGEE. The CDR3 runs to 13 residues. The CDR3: CASAQGLSTEAFF.

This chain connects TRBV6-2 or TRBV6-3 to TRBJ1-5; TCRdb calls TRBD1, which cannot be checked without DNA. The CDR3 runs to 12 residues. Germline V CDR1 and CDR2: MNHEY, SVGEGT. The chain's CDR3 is CASGQVNQPQHF.

The CDR3 sequence: CASSANSRRSADTQYF. J is TRBJ2-3 and V is TRBV13. The CDR3 contains 16 residues. Germline CDR1 PRHDT, CDR2 FYEKMQ (reference sequence).

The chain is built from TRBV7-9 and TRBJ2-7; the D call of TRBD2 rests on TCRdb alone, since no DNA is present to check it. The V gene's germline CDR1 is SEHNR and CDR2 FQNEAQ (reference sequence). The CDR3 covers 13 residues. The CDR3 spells CASSLLASYEQYF.

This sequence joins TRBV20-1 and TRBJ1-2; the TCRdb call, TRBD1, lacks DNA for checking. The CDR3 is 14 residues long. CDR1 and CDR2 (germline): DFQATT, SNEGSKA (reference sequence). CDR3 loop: CSARDSQGLFGYTF.

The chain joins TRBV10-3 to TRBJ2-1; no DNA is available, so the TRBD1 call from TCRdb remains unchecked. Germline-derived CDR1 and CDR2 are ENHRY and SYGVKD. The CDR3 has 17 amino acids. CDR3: CAISDRGTLSSYNEQFF.

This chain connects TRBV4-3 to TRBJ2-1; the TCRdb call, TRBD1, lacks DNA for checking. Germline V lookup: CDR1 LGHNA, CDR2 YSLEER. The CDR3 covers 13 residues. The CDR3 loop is CASSQFRGNEQLF.

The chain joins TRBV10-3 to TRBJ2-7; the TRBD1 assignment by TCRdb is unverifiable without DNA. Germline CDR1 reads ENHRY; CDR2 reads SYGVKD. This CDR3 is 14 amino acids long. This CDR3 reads CAISEGRGLDEQYF.

The CDR3 sequence is CASSPLDTNNEQFF. This rearrangement joins TRBV5-1 to TRBJ2-1; the D call of TRBD1 rests on TCRdb alone, since no DNA is present to check it. The CDR3 is made up of 14 amino acids. The germline V gene encodes CDR1 SGHRS and CDR2 YFSETQ.